This TCR beta chain was captured by sequencing in a study of blood T cells in healthy people across ages. Each sample used at least 6.5 million PBMCs. Extraction yielded at least 6 micrograms of total RNA per sample. The germline V and J ends were trimmed by 7 bases and 8 bases, with 21 bases remaining between them. From germline, CDR1 is MNHEY and CDR2 SVGAGI. The CDR3 length is 15 residues. A J-beta primer mix and a sample-barcoded 5' primer were used in a second PCR of about 7 to 11 cycles. In TCRdb, the 5' RACE reads were re-called with MiXCR into one record per CDR3 protein. The sample lists some 710,000 distinct CDR3 sequences, about 46% occurring once.

The rearrangement links TRBV6-5 to TRBJ2-1; D gene uncertain. Sequenced input: blood. The receptor's source is a man older than 75 in good health. The CDR3 nucleotides are TGTGCCAGCAAATCCCCAAGCCGCAGGCTGGATGAGCAGTTCTTC. Translated: CASKSPSRRLDEQFF.